This T cell receptor beta chain was identified in a study of blood T cells in healthy people across ages. The germline gives CDR1 KGHDR, CDR2 SFDVKD. This CDR3 is built from 16 residues. Trimming cost V 0 bases and J 2 bases, with 9 bases left between them. Through a sample-barcoded 5' primer and a J-beta primer mix, a second PCR was run for roughly 6 to 11 cycles. Each TCR beta cDNA got a 12-nucleotide random molecular identifier. In TCRdb, the 5' RACE reads were re-called with MiXCR into one record per CDR3 protein. The sample lists 800,000 to 900,000 distinct CDR3 sequences, around 62% occurring once.

The TCR originated in a young man in good health. The V call is TRBV24-1, the J call TRBJ2-2; unclear D gene. The material sequenced was blood. This CDR3 is CATSDLGRTNTGELFF. The CDR3 DNA sequence: TGTGCCACCAGTGATTTGGGTAGGACCAACACCGGGGAGCTGTTTTTT.